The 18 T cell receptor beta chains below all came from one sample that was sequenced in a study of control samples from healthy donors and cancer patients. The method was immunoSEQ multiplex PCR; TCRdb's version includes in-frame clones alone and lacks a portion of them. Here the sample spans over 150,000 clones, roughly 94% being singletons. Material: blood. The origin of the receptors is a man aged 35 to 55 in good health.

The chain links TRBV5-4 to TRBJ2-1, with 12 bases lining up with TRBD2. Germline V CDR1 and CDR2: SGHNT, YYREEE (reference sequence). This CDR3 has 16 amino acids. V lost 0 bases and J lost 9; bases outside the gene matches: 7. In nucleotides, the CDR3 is TGTGCCAGCAGCTTGGGGGCTAGCGGGGGGGCACGTGAGCAGTTCTTC. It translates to CASSLGASGGAREQFF.

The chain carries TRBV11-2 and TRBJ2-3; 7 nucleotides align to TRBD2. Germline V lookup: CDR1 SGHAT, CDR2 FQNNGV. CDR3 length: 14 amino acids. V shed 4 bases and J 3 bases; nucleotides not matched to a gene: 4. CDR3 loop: CASSYWGGTDTQYF. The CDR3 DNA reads TGTGCCAGCAGCTACTGGGGAGGGACAGATACGCAGTATTTT.

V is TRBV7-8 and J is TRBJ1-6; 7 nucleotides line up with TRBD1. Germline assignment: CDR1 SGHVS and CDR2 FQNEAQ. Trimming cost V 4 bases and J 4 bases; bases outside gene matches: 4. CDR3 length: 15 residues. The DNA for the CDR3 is TGTGCCAGCAGCTCCCGGGACAGTTATAATTCACCCCTCCACTTT. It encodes CASSSRDSYNSPLHF.

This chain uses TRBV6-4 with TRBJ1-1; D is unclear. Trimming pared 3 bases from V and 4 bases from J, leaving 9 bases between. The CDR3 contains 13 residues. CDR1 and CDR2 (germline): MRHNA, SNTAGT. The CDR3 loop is CASSERATTEAFF. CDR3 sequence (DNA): TGTGCCAGCAGTGAGCGGGCGACCACTGAAGCTTTCTTT.

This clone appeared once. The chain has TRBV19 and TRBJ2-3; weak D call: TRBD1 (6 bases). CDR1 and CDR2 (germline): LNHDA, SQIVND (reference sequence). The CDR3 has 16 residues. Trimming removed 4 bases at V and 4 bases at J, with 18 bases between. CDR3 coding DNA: TGTGCCAGTAGTACCCGGACAGTCCCTGGGGCAGATACGCAGTATTTT. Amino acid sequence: CASSTRTVPGADTQYF.

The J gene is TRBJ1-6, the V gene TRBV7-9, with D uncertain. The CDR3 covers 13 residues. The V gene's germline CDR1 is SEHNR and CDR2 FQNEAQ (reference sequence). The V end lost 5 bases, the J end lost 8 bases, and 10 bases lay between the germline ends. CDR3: CASSPDGYSPLHF. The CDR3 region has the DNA TGTGCCAGCAGCCCAGATGGGTATTCACCCCTCCACTTT.

CDR3 sequence reads: CASSPTPTGGTEAFF. CDR3 bases: TGTGCCAGCTCACCCACGCCGACAGGGGGGACTGAAGCTTTCTTT. The chain links TRBV18 to TRBJ1-1, with 9 bases identical to TRBD1. Trimming took 3 bases from V and 5 from J; bases not matched to a gene: 7. The germline V gene has CDR1 KGHSH and CDR2 LQKENI. The CDR3 contains 15 residues.

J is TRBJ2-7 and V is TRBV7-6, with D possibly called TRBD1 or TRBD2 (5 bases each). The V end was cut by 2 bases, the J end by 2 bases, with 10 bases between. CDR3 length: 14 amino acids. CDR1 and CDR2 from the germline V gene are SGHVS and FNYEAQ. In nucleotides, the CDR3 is TGTGCCAGCAGCTTATACACGGGACCCTACGAGCAGTACTTC. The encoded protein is CASSLYTGPYEQYF.

This CDR3 reads CASSTHRVNNQPQHF. DNA for the CDR3: TGTGCCAGTAGTACGCACAGGGTGAACAATCAGCCCCAGCATTTT. V and J are TRBV19 and TRBJ1-5, with D maybe TRBD1 (6 bases). V was pared by 4 bases and J by 3 bases, with 13 bases between. Germline CDR1 reads LNHDA; CDR2 reads SQIVND (reference sequence). The CDR3 contains 15 residues.

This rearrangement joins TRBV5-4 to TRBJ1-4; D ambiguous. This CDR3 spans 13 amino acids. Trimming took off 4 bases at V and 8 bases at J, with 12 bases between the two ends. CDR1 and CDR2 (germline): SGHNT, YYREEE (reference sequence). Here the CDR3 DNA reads TGTGCCAGCAGCCCGACCCCCGGCGAAAAACTGTTTTTT. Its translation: CASSPTPGEKLFF.

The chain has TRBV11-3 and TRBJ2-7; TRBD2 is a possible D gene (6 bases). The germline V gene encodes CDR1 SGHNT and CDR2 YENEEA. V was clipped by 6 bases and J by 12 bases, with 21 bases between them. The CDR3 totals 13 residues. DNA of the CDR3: TGTGCCAGCAGTCCCAACCCCGGCGGGGCCTTGTACTTC. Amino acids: CASSPNPGGALYF.

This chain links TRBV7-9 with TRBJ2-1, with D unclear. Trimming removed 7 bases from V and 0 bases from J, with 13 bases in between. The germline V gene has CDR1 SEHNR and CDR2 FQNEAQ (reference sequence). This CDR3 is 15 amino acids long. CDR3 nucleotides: TGTGCCAGCATCAACAAACCCAGCTCCTACAATGAGCAGTTCTTC. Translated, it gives CASINKPSSYNEQFF.

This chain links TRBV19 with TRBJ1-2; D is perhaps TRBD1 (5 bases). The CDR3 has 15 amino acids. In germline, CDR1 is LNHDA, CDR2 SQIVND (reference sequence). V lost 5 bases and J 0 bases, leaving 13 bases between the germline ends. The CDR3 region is CASSHRWGTNYGYTF. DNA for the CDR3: TGTGCCAGTAGTCACCGGTGGGGGACTAACTATGGCTACACCTTC.

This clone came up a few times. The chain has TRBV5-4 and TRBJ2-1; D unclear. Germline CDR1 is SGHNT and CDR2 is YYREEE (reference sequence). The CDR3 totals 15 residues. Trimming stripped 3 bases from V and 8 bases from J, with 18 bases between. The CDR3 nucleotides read TGTGCCAGCAGCTCCGGGTTAGTATTATCGGATGAGCAGTTCTTC. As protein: CASSSGLVLSDEQFF.

CDR3 DNA sequence: TGCGCCAGTCAGGGCCTGGGTGAAGCTTTCTTT. Amino acid sequence: CASQGLGEAFF. This sequence joins TRBV4-1 and TRBJ1-1, with D possibly being TRBD1 (5 bases). V was clipped by 9 bases and J by 7 bases, with 12 bases between them. From germline, CDR1 is MGHRA and CDR2 YSYEKL. The CDR3 is 11 amino acids.

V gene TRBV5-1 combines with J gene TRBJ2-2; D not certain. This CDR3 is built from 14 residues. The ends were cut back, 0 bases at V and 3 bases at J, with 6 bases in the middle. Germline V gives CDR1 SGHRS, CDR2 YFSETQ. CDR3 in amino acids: CASSLAGYTGELFF. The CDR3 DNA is TGCGCCAGCAGCTTGGCCGGTTACACCGGGGAGCTGTTTTTT.

The CDR3 region is CASSGTGLGSYNSPLHF. CDR3 coding DNA: TGTGCCAGCAGTGGAACAGGGCTTGGGTCCTATAATTCACCCCTCCACTTT. This chain joins TRBV6-1 and TRBJ1-6; perhaps TRBD1 as D (6 bases). Germline lookup yields CDR1 MNHNS and CDR2 SASEGT. With 4 bases removed from V and 1 base from J, the gap between germline ends came to 14 bases. The CDR3 extends over 17 amino acids.

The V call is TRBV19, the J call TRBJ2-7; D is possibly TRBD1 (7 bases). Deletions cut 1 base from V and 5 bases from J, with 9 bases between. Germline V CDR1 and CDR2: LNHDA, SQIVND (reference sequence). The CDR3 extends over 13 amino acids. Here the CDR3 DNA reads TGTGCCAGTAGTATAGTCAGGGGGGACGAGCAGTACTTC. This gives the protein CASSIVRGDEQYF.